This T cell receptor (beta chain) derives from a study of identical twins. The CDR3 is 16 residues long. The ends lost 7 bases at V and 6 bases at J; junction bases unmatched: 16. Germline-derived CDR1 and CDR2 are LNHDA and SQIVND (reference sequence). TCRdb reprocessed the 5' RACE reads via MiXCR and lists one record per CDR3 protein. This sample carries some 500,000 distinct CDR3 sequences, about 14% of them seen once, and the ten largest clones take about 0.52%. These data are also associated with another study on yellow fever vaccine responses in identical twins.

This clonotype was obtained from a woman aged 18-29 years in good health. Source material: CD4+ T cells sorted from blood. This sequence joins TRBV19 and TRBJ2-3; 7 bases agree with TRBD2. The CDR3 DNA follows: TGTGCCAGTATCAGAAGAGGAGGCGGGAGTCACGATACGCAGTATTTT. Residues: CASIRRGGGSHDTQYF.